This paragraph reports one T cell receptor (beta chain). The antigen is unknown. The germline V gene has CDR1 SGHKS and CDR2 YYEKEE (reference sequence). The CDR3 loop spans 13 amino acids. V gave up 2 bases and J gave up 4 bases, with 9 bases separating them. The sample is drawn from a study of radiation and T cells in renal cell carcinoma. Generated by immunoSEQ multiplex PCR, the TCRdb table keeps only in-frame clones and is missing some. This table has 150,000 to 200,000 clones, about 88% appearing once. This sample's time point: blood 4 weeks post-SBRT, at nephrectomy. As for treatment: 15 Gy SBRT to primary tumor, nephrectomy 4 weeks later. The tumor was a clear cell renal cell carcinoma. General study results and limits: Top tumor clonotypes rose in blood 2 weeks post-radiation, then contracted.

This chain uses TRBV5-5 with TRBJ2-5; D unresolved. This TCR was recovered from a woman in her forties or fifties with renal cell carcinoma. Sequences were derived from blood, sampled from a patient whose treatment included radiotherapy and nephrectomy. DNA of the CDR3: TGTGCCAGCAGCTTTTCTACGGGAGAGACCCAGTACTTC. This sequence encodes CASSFSTGETQYF.